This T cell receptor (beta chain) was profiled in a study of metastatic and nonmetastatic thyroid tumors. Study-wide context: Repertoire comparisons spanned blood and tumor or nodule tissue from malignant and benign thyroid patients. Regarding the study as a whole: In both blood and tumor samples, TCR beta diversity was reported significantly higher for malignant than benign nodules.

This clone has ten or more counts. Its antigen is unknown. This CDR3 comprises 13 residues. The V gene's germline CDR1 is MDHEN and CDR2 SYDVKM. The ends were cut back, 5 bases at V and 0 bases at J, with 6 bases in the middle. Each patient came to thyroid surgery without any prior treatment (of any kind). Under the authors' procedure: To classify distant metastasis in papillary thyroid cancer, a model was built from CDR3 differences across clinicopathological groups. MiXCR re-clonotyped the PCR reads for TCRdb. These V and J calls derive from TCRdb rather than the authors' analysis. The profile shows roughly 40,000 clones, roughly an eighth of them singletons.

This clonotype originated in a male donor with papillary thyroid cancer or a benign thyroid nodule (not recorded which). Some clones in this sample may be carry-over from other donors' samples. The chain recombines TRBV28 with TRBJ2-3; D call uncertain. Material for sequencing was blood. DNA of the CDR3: TGTGCCAGCAGTCGAATTAGCACAGATACGCAGTATTTT. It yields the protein CASSRISTDTQYF.